These 21 T cell receptor beta chains were all obtained from the same sample, sequenced in a study of blood T cell repertoires in COVID-19. Using immunoSEQ multiplex PCR, the repertoire was profiled, and TCRdb retains in-frame clones only, with some absent. Here the sample spans about 49,000 clones, around 87% being singletons. The source material was peripheral blood. These receptors were obtained from a woman over 75 with COVID-19, enrolled during active disease.

This clone showed up just once. The chain is built from TRBV18 and TRBJ1-2, with D perhaps TRBD1 (5 bases). The length of the CDR3 is 14 residues. The germline CDR1 and CDR2 sequences are KGHSH and LQKENI. The V end lost 2 bases, the J end lost 6 bases, and 13 bases lay between the germline ends. The CDR3 loop reads CASSPFAGSDGYTF. CDR3 coding DNA: TGTGCCAGCTCACCATTCGCAGGGTCGGATGGCTACACCTTC.

The chain links TRBV6-4 to TRBJ2-2, with TRBD1 matching 7 bases. The CDR3 runs 15 residues. V shed 2 bases and J 1 base; nucleotides not matched to a gene: 1. Germline V gene sequence: CDR1 MRHNA, CDR2 SNTAGT. CDR3 amino acids: CASSDRGLNTGELFF. As DNA, the CDR3 is TGTGCCAGCAGTGACAGGGGGCTGAACACCGGGGAGCTGTTTTTT.

The chain carries TRBV15 and TRBJ1-2, with 9 bases aligning to TRBD1. After removal of 4 bases from V and 4 bases from J, the junction contained 7 bases not matched to a gene. Per the germline V gene, CDR1 is LNHNV and CDR2 is YYDKDF (reference sequence). The CDR3 has 15 residues. This CDR3 is CATSKRTGEIYGYTF. The CDR3 coding sequence is TGTGCCACCAGCAAACGGACAGGGGAGATCTATGGCTACACCTTC.

CDR3 DNA sequence: TGCGCCAGTCACCCGAGGGAAACGGGAGAGCAGTACTTC. It specifies CASHPRETGEQYF. The V call is TRBV5-1, the J call TRBJ2-7; D is perhaps TRBD2 (5 bases). Deletions cut 8 bases from V and 7 bases from J, with 19 bases between. The CDR3 runs 13 residues. Germline V gives CDR1 SGHRS, CDR2 YFSETQ.

The rearrangement uses TRBV10-2 and TRBJ2-7, with 8 bases matching TRBD1. CDR1 and CDR2 from the germline V gene are WSHSY and SAAADI. The ends lost 2 bases at V and 7 bases at J; junction bases unmatched: 10. The CDR3 runs 15 residues. The DNA of the CDR3 is TGCGCCAGCAGTGAGGACCAGGGGGCAGGTTGGGAGCAGTACTTC. Its protein is CASSEDQGAGWEQYF.

The V and J genes are TRBV13 and TRBJ2-1; unclear D gene. The germline CDR1 and CDR2 sequences are PRHDT and FYEKMQ (reference sequence). There are 14 residues in the CDR3. The ends were cut back, 4 bases at V and 0 bases at J, with 7 bases in the middle. The CDR3 nucleotides are TGTGCCAGCAGCTCTACTCCCTCCTACAATGAGCAGTTCTTC. It specifies CASSSTPSYNEQFF.

The chain employs TRBV19 and TRBJ2-2, with 9 bases identical to TRBD1. Per germline, CDR1 LNHDA and CDR2 SQIVND (reference sequence). J lost 6 bases, V lost 2 bases, and 7 bases had no gene match. The CDR3 length is 16 residues. The CDR3 reads CASSILGQGSAGELFF. The CDR3 DNA sequence: TGTGCCAGTAGTATATTGGGACAGGGCTCGGCCGGGGAGCTGTTTTTT.

V usage is TRBV5-5 and J usage is TRBJ1-1; the D is unclear. This CDR3 region has 14 residues. Trimming took 2 bases from V and 2 from J, leaving 10 bases between them. Per the germline V gene, CDR1 is SGHKS and CDR2 is YYEKEE (reference sequence). The CDR3 here is CASSFSWSNTEAFF. The CDR3 DNA reads as TGTGCCAGCAGCTTCTCATGGAGTAACACTGAAGCTTTCTTT.

This CDR3 is CASSLGQKTSPLHF. CDR3 bases: TGTGCCAGCAGCTTAGGACAGAAAACCTCACCCCTCCACTTT. The chain carries TRBV7-2 and TRBJ1-6; a possible D gene is TRBD1 (5 bases). V was pared by 1 base and J by 10 bases, with 11 bases between. This CDR3 is 14 amino acids long. Germline CDR1 SGHTA, CDR2 FQGNSA.

The count of this clone is one. The V and J genes are TRBV24-1 and TRBJ1-5; TRBD1 matches 10 bases. CDR1 is KGHDR and CDR2 is SFDVKD in the germline V gene. After removal of 4 bases from V and 2 bases from J, the junction contained 4 bases not matched to a gene. The CDR3 sequence is 16 residues long. CDR3 sequence: CATSEGTGVGNQPQHF. CDR3 coding DNA: TGTGCCACCAGTGAGGGGACAGGGGTGGGCAATCAGCCCCAGCATTTT.

The chain links TRBV29-1 to TRBJ1-1; 7 positions match TRBD1. This CDR3 region has 12 residues. Per germline, CDR1 SQVTM and CDR2 ANQGSEA. Unmatched junction bases numbered 2, after V lost 6 bases and J lost 1 base. The CDR3 DNA is TGCAGCGTAAACAGGGGGAACACTGAAGCTTTCTTT. Protein sequence: CSVNRGNTEAFF.

CDR3: CASSIETGVLDEQYF. CDR3 DNA: TGTGCCAGTAGTATCGAGACAGGGGTACTCGACGAGCAGTACTTC. The chain couples TRBV19 to TRBJ2-7, with TRBD1 identical over 8 bases. CDR1 is LNHDA and CDR2 is SQIVND in the germline V gene (reference sequence). This CDR3 contains 15 residues. Unmatched junction bases numbered 9, after V lost 3 bases and J lost 5 bases.

The chain combines TRBV5-5 with TRBJ1-6; a possible D gene is TRBD1 (6 bases). This CDR3 comprises 14 residues. Germline V CDR1 and CDR2: SGHKS, YYEKEE (reference sequence). The ends were cut back, 1 base at V and 7 bases at J, with 9 bases in the middle. The CDR3, as DNA: TGTGCCAGCAGCTTGTGGACAGCGAATTCACCCCTCCACTTT. Its protein is CASSLWTANSPLHF.

V is TRBV19 and J is TRBJ1-2, with 7 positions matching TRBD1. The J segment lost 6 bases and the V segment lost 3 bases, leaving 10 bases of the junction unmatched. CDR3 size: 15 residues. The germline CDR1 and CDR2 sequences are LNHDA and SQIVND (reference sequence). CDR3 in amino acids: CASSMLTGTANGYTF. As DNA, the CDR3 is TGTGCCAGTAGTATGCTTACCGGGACAGCAAATGGCTACACCTTC.

The V gene is TRBV7-3, the J gene TRBJ2-1, with D maybe TRBD2 (5 bases). Germline CDR1 reads SGHTA; CDR2 reads FQGTGA. The V end was cut by 4 bases, the J end by 0 bases, with 13 bases between. The CDR3 has 16 amino acids. The CDR3 loop is CASSSRFGGSYNEQFF. CDR3 nucleotide sequence: TGTGCCAGCAGCTCCCGCTTTGGAGGCTCCTACAATGAGCAGTTCTTC. Variable domain in full (rest from reference TRBV7-3 and TRBJ2-1): GAGVSQTPSNKVTEKGKYVELRCDPISGHTALYWYRQSLGQGPEFLIYFQGTGAADDSGLPNDRFFAVRPEGSVSTLKIQRTERGDSAVYLCASSSRFGGSYNEQFFGPGTRLTVL.

This chain joins TRBV19 and TRBJ1-1; 10 bases align to TRBD1. CDR1 and CDR2 from the germline V gene are LNHDA and SQIVND (reference sequence). The CDR3 is 14 residues long. Trimming cost V 9 bases and J 1 base; bases outside gene matches: 5. CDR3 protein: CASDRGQRNTEAFF. The DNA for the CDR3 is TGTGCCAGCGACAGGGGGCAGCGGAACACTGAAGCTTTCTTT.

This sequence joins TRBV4-1 and TRBJ2-5; 9 bases line up with TRBD1. The germline CDR1 and CDR2 sequences are MGHRA and YSYEKL. V dropped 5 bases and J dropped 2; count of bases not matched to a gene: 9. There are 16 residues in the CDR3. CDR3: CASSNPGQGIQETQYF. The CDR3 region has the DNA TGCGCCAGCAGCAACCCGGGACAGGGCATACAAGAGACCCAGTACTTC.

The chain links TRBV14 to TRBJ2-2, with 8 nucleotides matching TRBD2. Germline V gene data show CDR1 as SGHDN and CDR2 as FVKESK. V was pared by 3 bases and J by 7 bases, with 10 bases of the junction left unmatched. This CDR3 comprises 16 residues. CDR3: CASSQTGGPRNGELFF. CDR3 DNA sequence: TGTGCCAGCAGCCAGACGGGGGGGCCTAGGAACGGGGAGCTGTTTTTT.

This chain connects TRBV28 to TRBJ2-7, with 8 bases identical to TRBD1. In germline, CDR1 is MDHEN, CDR2 SYDVKM. V was clipped by 6 bases and J by 4 bases; unmatched bases: 8. The CDR3 has 14 amino acids. The DNA for the CDR3 is TGTGCCAGCAGAGAACAGGGGGGATTTTACGAGCAGTACTTC. Protein product: CASREQGGFYEQYF. The whole variable domain, remainder taken from reference TRBV28 and TRBJ2-7, is DVKVTQSSRYLVKRTGEKVFLECVQDMDHENMFWYRQDPGLGLRLIYFSYDVKMKEKGDIPEGYSVSREKKERFSLILESASTNQTSMYLCASREQGGFYEQYFGPGTRLTVT.

This rearrangement joins TRBV6-6 to TRBJ1-2; D might be TRBD1 (6 bases). Germline V gene lookup returns CDR1 MNHNY and CDR2 SVGAGI (reference sequence). This CDR3 has 15 residues. V was pared by 5 bases and J by 7 bases, with 20 bases between. The CDR3 DNA reads TGTGCCAGCAGTCCCTCGGGACACCTCAACAGTGGCTACACCTTC. Its translation: CASSPSGHLNSGYTF.

This chain links TRBV6-6 with TRBJ1-1; possible D gene TRBD1, 6 bases. This CDR3 has 13 residues. Germline CDR1 is MNHNY and CDR2 is SVGAGI (reference sequence). The V end was cut by 5 bases, the J end by 6 bases, with 13 bases between. The CDR3 loop reads CASSQTGWPEAFF. CDR3 in DNA: TGTGCCAGCAGTCAAACAGGGTGGCCTGAAGCTTTCTTT.